These T cell receptor beta chains were read from a single sample in a study of vaccination and CD4 T cells after COVID-19. One entry per CDR3 protein, called by TCRdb with MiXCR from the PCR reads. The table records under 20,000 distinct CDR3 sequences, around 40% of them present only once. Their recognized antigens are unknown. Specimen: CD4+ T cells from blood, cultured in vitro, collected before SARS-CoV-2 vaccination. The receptors shown here come from a human donor who received a COVID-19 vaccine. Both conserved end residues are part of each CDR3. D genes are given only for firm matches. Clone size is given for some rows only: seen once, a few or many times, or a class if the clone is expanded.

j_gene,v_gene,len,d_gene,abundance,CDR3nt,CDR3aa
TRBJ2-7,TRBV24-1,13,.,.,TGTGCCACCAGTGATACAGGGACCTACGAGCAGTACTTC,CATSDTGTYEQYF
TRBJ1-6,TRBV11-2,15,TRBD1,once,TGTGCCAGCAGGTTTCCGGGACAGGAAAATTCACCCCTCCACTTT,CASRFPGQENSPLHF
TRBJ2-2,TRBV19,14,.,.,TGTGCCAGTAAGTGGGGCCAGAACACCGGGGAGCTGTTTTTT,CASKWGQNTGELFF
TRBJ2-7,TRBV10-3,16,TRBD2,.,TGTGCCATCGCCGGCGGGGGGGGGAGCCGGTCCTACGAGCAGTACTTC,CAIAGGGGSRSYEQYF
TRBJ2-4,TRBV15,16,.,.,TGTGCCACCAGCGTCCCCCTGTGGGTAGCCAAAAACATTCAGTACTTC,CATSVPLWVAKNIQYF
TRBJ1-2,TRBV9,14,TRBD1,.,TGTGCCAGCAGCGTAACAGGGGGCTTCTATGGCTACACCTTC,CASSVTGGFYGYTF
TRBJ1-2,TRBV15,14,TRBD1,.,TGTGCCACCAGCCGGGACAGGGGGCGGGATGGCTACACCTTC,CATSRDRGRDGYTF
TRBJ1-1,TRBV18,13,.,.,TGTGCCAGCTCACCACCGGGGAACACTGAAGCTTTCTTT,CASSPPGNTEAFF
TRBJ1-2,TRBV7-9,12,.,.,TGTGCCAGCAGCCCTGAATACTATGGCTACACCTTC,CASSPEYYGYTF
TRBJ1-3,TRBV9,15,TRBD1,.,TGTGCCAGCAGCCGGGAGACAGGGTCCGGAAACACCATATATTTT,CASSRETGSGNTIYF
TRBJ2-1,TRBV24-1,16,TRBD2,.,TGTGCCACCAGTGACGCGCTAGCGGGATCGAAGAATGAGCAGTTCTTC,CATSDALAGSKNEQFF
TRBJ2-3,TRBV20-1,14,TRBD1,.,TGCAGTGCTAGAAGCCAGGGGGCGCGGAATACGCAGTATTTT,CSARSQGARNTQYF
TRBJ1-1,TRBV11-3,13,TRBD1,few,TGTGCCAGCAGCCCTGGACAGGCCACTGAAGCTTTCTTT,CASSPGQATEAFF
TRBJ2-1,TRBV20-1,15,TRBD1,.,TGCAGTGCTTTATCCGGGACAGGGGTCTACAATGAGCAGTTCTTC,CSALSGTGVYNEQFF
TRBJ2-5,TRBV20-1,13,.,.,TGCAGTGCTAGAGCCCCAGGGGAAGAGACCCAGTACTTC,CSARAPGEETQYF
TRBJ1-6,TRBV25-1,13,TRBD1,.,TGTGCCAGCAGCAGGGGGTACAATTCACCCCTCCACTTT,CASSRGYNSPLHF
TRBJ2-5,TRBV12-3/TRBV12-4,15,.,.,TGTGCCAGCAGGGCCCAGTGGGATCACCAAGAGACCCAGTACTTC,CASRAQWDHQETQYF
TRBJ2-3,TRBV6-1,15,.,few,TGTGCCAGCCGAGACGGGCAGGGGTACACAGATACGCAGTATTTT,CASRDGQGYTDTQYF
TRBJ2-2,TRBV12-5,19,TRBD2,.,TGTGCTAGTGGTTTGCCCCCGGGACTAGCGGGGGCCTACACCGGGGAGCTGTTTTTT,CASGLPPGLAGAYTGELFF
TRBJ2-7,TRBV3-1,14,TRBD2,.,TGTGCCAGCAGCCAAGGACTAGCCTACTACGAGCAGTACTTC,CASSQGLAYYEQYF
TRBJ2-7,TRBV7-2,14,.,.,TGTGCCAGCAACTTAGAGGGAGGGGGTGACGAGCAGTACTTC,CASNLEGGGDEQYF
TRBJ2-5,TRBV7-6,16,.,few,TGTGCCAGCAGCTTAGAAGGTTACGGATACCAAGAGACCCAGTACTTC,CASSLEGYGYQETQYF
TRBJ2-7,TRBV19,13,.,.,TGTGCCAGTAGTACGGGGACCTCCTACGAGCAGTACTTC,CASSTGTSYEQYF
TRBJ2-5,TRBV24-1,14,.,.,TGTGCCACCAGTGATTTAAGGGGGGAAGAGACCCAGTACTTC,CATSDLRGEETQYF
TRBJ2-7,TRBV6-1,15,.,.,TGTGCCAGCCGGAGAGGGGACTCCTTTTTGTACGAGCAGTACTTC,CASRRGDSFLYEQYF
TRBJ2-2,TRBV6-4,14,TRBD1,.,TGTGCCAGCAGAGGACAGGGAGGCACCGGGGAGCTGTTTTTT,CASRGQGGTGELFF